The entry below gives a single T cell receptor (beta chain) sequence along with its context. The target of this receptor is not known. No base quality information exists; no much larger clone differs at one position. The CDR3 regions of human TCRbeta chains were analyzed by immunosequencing. On the authors' methods: TCRs in the repertoires were matched against a reference library of SARS-CoV-2-specific TCRs that had been generated with the MIRA antigen-specificity platform. Breadth was defined as the fraction of unique TCRs that were SARS-CoV-2-associated, and depth was defined as the fraction of total T cells that were SARS-CoV-2-associated. Each spike-specific TCR was assigned to its reactive spike region and to a CD4 or CD8 class using the MIRA data. Log10-transformed breadth and depth values were compared by one-way ANOVA with Sidak's multiple comparisons tests. TCRdb stores this immuneACCESS table with in-frame sequences only. Part of the clones is absent; in the studies checked, under half of the shortfall reflects unresolved V genes, and no reason is known for the rest. V and J calls and clone size are copied from that table; D and trimming were computed from the DNA. The sample has around 180,000 clones on record, roughly 92% of them singletons. More than 1.5% of the sample is taken by the ten largest.

From the germline V gene, CDR1 is MDHEN and CDR2 is SYDVKM. The CDR3 contains 13 residues, cysteine and phenylalanine counted. The entry retains the CDR3 DNA only, 39 bases that are in frame from base 1. V is clipped by 5 bases and J by 5 bases, and the sequence between their germline boundaries is 9 bases long. This specimen's time point label, interpreted: about 28 days (+/-7) after the second vaccine dose. Because spike-specific TCR depth and breadth did not differ between the two schedules, AZD1222 recipients who got a second dose at roughly 4 weeks were pooled with those who got a second dose at roughly 12 weeks. Samples from vaccinated people were obtained from the UK trials COV001 and COV002, which included a single-blind randomized controlled phase 2/3 trial of AZD1222 (ChAdOx1 nCoV-19) in healthy adults. Trial participant PBMC samples were collected at day 0 and day 28 after the second dose for TCRbeta chain sequencing.

The data are from a study of T cell responses to AZD1222 COVID-19 vaccine (dated by TCRdb to the early 2020s). About the full investigation: A total of 233 trial participants underwent TCR sequencing, of whom 200 to 220 received two doses of AZD1222 and roughly 25 received two doses of the MenACWY control vaccine. Trial participants were enrolled by age into 18-55, 56-69 and 70-plus year subgroups, with roughly 150, 30 and 60 TCR-sequenced participants respectively. What the research found in general, with its limitations: Because no day 14 peak-response samples were available, repertoires were characterized only after the peak T cell response. Only six or seven AZD1222 recipients were SARS-CoV-2 seropositive at baseline, limiting conclusions about previously exposed vaccinees. Reportedly, almost half of the unique spike-specific TCRs recognized epitopes lying outside the regions that are mutated in the B.1.351 and B.1.1.7 variants. Most participants were white British and females outnumbered males, and the authors suggested that clonal diversity may have been underestimated. The whole spike protein was spanned by vaccine-associated CD4 TCRs, and dominant responses were seen in regions 160-218 and 743-854. In the small 56-69-year group, the increase in depth fell short of significance, most likely because of low power. After two AZD1222 doses, spike-specific TCR breadth and depth were significantly higher than at day 0 and than in MenACWY recipients.

The specimen comprised peripheral blood, sampled 28 days after the second AZD1222 dose. This TCR came from an adult who received the AZD1222 COVID-19 vaccine. The chain links TRBV28 with TRBJ2-2; the D segment cannot be called with confidence. The CDR3 here reads CASSPLSTGELFF. The sequenced DNA: TGTGCCAGCAGTCCGCTATCTACCGGGGAGCTGTTTTTT.